The 20 T cell receptor beta chains below come from one sample, sequenced in a study of coeliac disease. The protocol was immunoSEQ multiplex PCR, while the TCRdb copy is restricted to in-frame clones and leaves out a portion. The sample includes a few thousand clones, about 63% of them seen just once. The source material was intraepithelial lymphocytes from the gut. All receptors derive from a human donor with active celiac disease.

V usage is TRBV28 and J usage is TRBJ2-7, with D possibly being TRBD2 (5 bases). The germline V and J ends were trimmed by 2 bases and 0 bases, with 11 bases remaining between them. This CDR3 spans 15 amino acids. The germline V gene has CDR1 MDHEN and CDR2 SYDVKM. In DNA form, the CDR3 reads TGTGCCAGCAGTTTAGAGGGTCCTCCCTCCTACGAGCAGTACTTC. Its protein is CASSLEGPPSYEQYF.

The chain is built from TRBV6-1 and TRBJ2-7; 11 bases match TRBD2. The V segment lost 6 bases and the J segment 2 bases; nucleotides outside the gene matches: 6. Germline CDR1 MNHNS, CDR2 SASEGT. The CDR3 is 15 residues long. CDR3 amino acids: CASSPTSGGTYEQYF. For the CDR3, the DNA is TGTGCCAGCAGCCCTACTAGCGGGGGAACCTACGAGCAGTACTTC.

J is TRBJ2-5 and V is TRBV7-9; 12 nucleotides line up with TRBD2. This CDR3 is built from 16 residues. V was pared by 3 bases and J by 5 bases, with 7 bases of the junction left unmatched. Germline CDR1 and CDR2: SEHNR and FQNEAQ (reference sequence). Here the CDR3 reads CASSFTTSGSRETQYF. Here the CDR3 DNA reads TGTGCCAGCAGCTTCACGACTAGCGGGAGTAGGGAGACCCAGTACTTC.

This clone was seen a handful of times. This chain joins TRBV4-1 and TRBJ1-2; D gene unclear. The germline CDR1 and CDR2 sequences are MGHRA and YSYEKL. Trimming took off 3 bases at V and 5 bases at J, with 7 bases between the two ends. The CDR3 runs to 12 residues. The CDR3 here is CASSHRSYGYTF. The CDR3, as DNA: TGCGCCAGCAGCCATCGGAGTTATGGCTACACCTTC.

This rearrangement joins TRBV6-1 to TRBJ1-2; 7 bases are shared with TRBD1. With 5 bases clipped from V and 7 bases from J, the junction kept 13 bases outside the gene matches. Germline-derived CDR1 and CDR2 are MNHNS and SASEGT. CDR3 length: 15 amino acids. The CDR3 nucleotides are TGTGCCAGCAGTTCGGATCAGGGGGTGTCGTTTGGCTACACCTTC. It is translated as CASSSDQGVSFGYTF.

The V gene is TRBV6-5, the J gene TRBJ2-7; TRBD1 is a possible D gene (7 bases). Germline V gives CDR1 MNHEY, CDR2 SVGAGI. The CDR3 is 15 residues long. The V end was cut by 6 bases, the J end by 2 bases, with 17 bases between. The CDR3 DNA reads TGTGCCAGCAGCTCTCAGGGGGGTGGGGCCTACGAGCAGTACTTC. Translated: CASSSQGGGAYEQYF.

V and J are TRBV28 and TRBJ1-2; TRBD1 matches 7 bases. Germline values: CDR1 MDHEN, CDR2 SYDVKM. This CDR3 contains 14 residues. The ends lost 2 bases at V and 8 bases at J; junction bases unmatched: 8. The DNA of the CDR3 is TGTGCCAGCAGTTTACTCCGACAGGGATCAGGCTACACCTTC. As protein: CASSLLRQGSGYTF.

The chain has TRBV6-6 and TRBJ2-2, with 8 positions matching TRBD1. The trim removed 0 bases at V and 5 bases at J, leaving 2 bases unmatched. Per germline, CDR1 MNHNY and CDR2 SVGAGI (reference sequence). This CDR3 spans 15 amino acids. CDR3: CASSYSTGETGELFF. Here the CDR3 DNA reads TGTGCCAGCAGTTACTCGACAGGGGAGACCGGGGAGCTGTTTTTT.

This clone has only one observation. J is TRBJ2-1 and V is TRBV27, with D uncertain. V lost 5 bases and J 10 bases, leaving 9 bases between the germline ends. CDR3 length equals 11 residues. Looked up from germline, CDR1 is MNHEY and CDR2 is SMNVEV (reference sequence). The CDR3 nucleotides read TGTGCCAGCAGTCCCGGGTGGGAGCAGTTCTTC. Encoded protein: CASSPGWEQFF.

The chain uses TRBV6-6 and TRBJ1-5; possibly TRBD1 for D (5 bases). The germline V gene has CDR1 MNHNY and CDR2 SVGAGI (reference sequence). Trimming took 6 bases from V and 6 from J, leaving 12 bases between them. This CDR3 has 13 residues. CDR3 protein: CASRQGQGQPQHF. The DNA for the CDR3 is TGTGCCAGCAGGCAGGGTCAGGGTCAGCCCCAGCATTTT.

This sequence joins TRBV6-5 and TRBJ1-2, with TRBD1 matching over 8 bases. Looked up from germline, CDR1 is MNHEY and CDR2 is SVGAGI. The CDR3 consists of 14 residues. The V and J ends lost 6 bases and 3 bases, in that order; junction bases with no gene match: 6. The CDR3 region has the DNA TGTGCCAGCAGCCGCGGACAGGGAGACTATGGCTACACCTTC. Translating gives CASSRGQGDYGYTF.

The CDR3 DNA reads TGCACCAGCAGCCTGTCACTAGCGGGCCGCCTAGGGGAGCAGTTCTTC. It specifies CTSSLSLAGRLGEQFF. The V call is TRBV1, the J call TRBJ2-1; the listed D gene, TRBD2, was not tested against the DNA. TRBV1 is tagged as a pseudogene. CDR3 length equals 16 residues.

V is TRBV6-5 and J is TRBJ2-7, with 11 bases fitting TRBD2. Germline V gene lookup returns CDR1 MNHEY and CDR2 SVGAGI. The CDR3 totals 16 residues. The ends lost 3 bases at V and 3 bases at J; junction bases unmatched: 7. CDR3 protein: CASSYGLAGGLYEQYF. CDR3 DNA: TGTGCCAGCAGTTATGGGCTAGCGGGAGGACTCTACGAGCAGTACTTC.

The chain uses TRBV27 and TRBJ2-1; perhaps TRBD2 as D (5 bases). This CDR3 comprises 15 residues. Trimming shortened V by 2 bases and J by 1 base, and 9 bases separated the two germline ends. Germline V gene lookup returns CDR1 MNHEY and CDR2 SMNVEV (reference sequence). The CDR3 DNA reads TGTGCCAGCAGTTTAGGGGAGATTTCCTACAATGAGCAGTTCTTC. This codes for CASSLGEISYNEQFF.

This clone was found a few times. V gene TRBV4-2 combines with J gene TRBJ2-7; 8 bases map to TRBD2. The germline V gene encodes CDR1 LGHNA and CDR2 YNFKEQ. V was pared by 4 bases and J by 6 bases, with 8 bases of the junction left unmatched. This CDR3 has 14 residues. CDR3 residues: CASSPAGVTFEQYF. In DNA, the CDR3 is TGTGCCAGCAGCCCAGCGGGAGTTACCTTCGAGCAGTACTTC.

V is TRBV27 and J is TRBJ2-7; possible D gene TRBD1, 5 bases. The CDR3 is made up of 13 amino acids. Germline V gene data show CDR1 as MNHEY and CDR2 as SMNVEV (reference sequence). V lost 5 bases and J 3 bases, leaving 11 bases between the germline ends. DNA of the CDR3: TGTGCCAGCAGTCTGACAGCTTACTACGAGCAGTACTTC. Its protein is CASSLTAYYEQYF.

Comments on this clone: The same CDR3 arises from other DNA sequences in this sample as well. The chain joins TRBV7-9 to TRBJ1-2; TRBD1 agrees at 12 bases. Trimming at V came to 5 bases and at J to 8 bases, leaving 6 bases not matched to a gene. The germline gives CDR1 SEHNR, CDR2 FQNEAQ (reference sequence). The CDR3 contains 14 residues. CDR3 loop: CASSPGTGGRGYTF. The CDR3 coding sequence is TGTGCCAGCAGCCCTGGGACAGGGGGCCGGGGCTACACCTTC.

The chain joins TRBV27 to TRBJ2-7, with D possibly being TRBD2 (6 bases). Germline V gene lookup returns CDR1 MNHEY and CDR2 SMNVEV (reference sequence). There are 14 residues in the CDR3. The V end was cut by 3 bases, the J end by 2 bases, with 11 bases between. The CDR3 DNA reads TGTGCCAGCAGTTTTGTAGCGGCGGCCTACGAGCAGTACTTC. This translates into CASSFVAAAYEQYF.

The chain combines TRBV29-1 with TRBJ2-7, with 10 positions matching TRBD2. In germline, CDR1 is SQVTM, CDR2 ANQGSEA. J lost 3 bases, V lost 0 bases, and 11 bases had no gene match. This CDR3 has 17 amino acids. In DNA, the CDR3 is TGCAGCGTTGAAGATCGACTAGCGGGTGTCACTCTCTACGAGCAGTACTTC. This encodes CSVEDRLAGVTLYEQYF.

The chain recombines TRBV4-1 with TRBJ1-1; the D gene is possibly TRBD1 (5 bases). This CDR3 has 17 amino acids. Looked up from germline, CDR1 is MGHRA and CDR2 is YSYEKL. V lost 1 base, J lost 0 bases, and 15 bases lay in between. As DNA, the CDR3 is TGCGCCAGCAGCCAAGTAGGGGTATTTCCCTTGAACACTGAAGCTTTCTTT. Its protein is CASSQVGVFPLNTEAFF.